A selection of T cell receptor beta chains follows, all from one sample in a study of CD8+ T cells in alopecia areata. Libraries were prepared by immunoSEQ multiplex PCR; TCRdb keeps only in-frame clonotypes and omits some of them. The sample yields 170,000 or so clones, around three fifths seen once. The sequenced sample was CD4+ T cells sorted from blood, obtained at week 0. These TCRs come from a human donor with alopecia areata. Both conserved end residues are part of each CDR3. The order of the fields is clone size, J gene, CDR3 length, D gene, V gene, CDR3 DNA, CDR3 protein. D genes are given only for firm matches. Not all rows give a size; the values are once, few, many and, for expanded clones, a class.

-	TRBJ1-2	13	-	TRBV18	TGTGCCAGCTCACCACCGAGGGATTATGGCTACACCTTC	CASSPPRDYGYTF
-	TRBJ2-7	12	TRBD1	TRBV2	TGTGCCAGCAGTGAGAGTTCCAGGGGGATCTCCTTC	CASSESSRGISF
-	TRBJ1-1	17	-	TRBV27	TGTGCCAGCAGTCCGCTTGGGAACCCCGGGGGGAACACTGAAGCTTTCTTT	CASSPLGNPGGNTEAFF
few	TRBJ2-2	16	-	TRBV5-1	TGCGCCAGCAGTGTGGAGCGCGGGAAAAACACCGGGGAGCTGTTTTTT	CASSVERGKNTGELFF
-	TRBJ1-1	13	-	TRBV30	TGTGCCTGGGGTCGGGCGATGAACACTGAAGCTTTCTTT	CAWGRAMNTEAFF
-	TRBJ1-5	15	-	TRBV7-9	TGTGCCAGCAGCCCCCCAGATTATAGCAATCAGCCCCAGCATTTT	CASSPPDYSNQPQHF
-	TRBJ1-5	13	-	TRBV30	TGTGCCTGGAGCGAGGGGGTCCATCAGCCCCAGCATTTT	CAWSEGVHQPQHF
-	TRBJ2-5	14	-	TRBV7-9	TGTGCCAGCAGCTTAGGTTACGGATGGGAGACCCAGTACTTC	CASSLGYGWETQYF
-	TRBJ2-3	15	TRBD2	TRBV7-2	TGTGCCAGCAGCACCCAGCAGGGACGGGGGGGTACGCAGTATTTT	CASSTQQGRGGTQYF
-	TRBJ1-6	13	-	TRBV29-1	TGCAGCGTTGGCTACGGACAGAATTCACCCCTCCACTTT	CSVGYGQNSPLHF
-	TRBJ2-1	13	-	TRBV29-1	TGCAGCGTACCGGGGGAAACCGAGAATGAGCAGTTCTTC	CSVPGETENEQFF
-	TRBJ2-1	16	-	TRBV25-1	TGTGCCAGCAGTGTGGTTGGGGCGGGGTCAAACAATGAGCAGTTCTTC	CASSVVGAGSNNEQFF
-	TRBJ2-1	15	TRBD2	TRBV7-2	TGTGCCAGCAGCTCGCGGGGGAGCTCCTACAATGAGCAGTTCTTC	CASSSRGSSYNEQFF
-	TRBJ2-5	15	-	TRBV30	TGTGCCTGGAGCGCCTTGACAATGTTGGAAGAGACCCAGTACTTC	CAWSALTMLEETQYF
few	TRBJ1-2	11	-	TRBV29-1	TGCAGCGTTGGAGAAGTGGGTGGCTACACCTTC	CSVGEVGGYTF
-	TRBJ1-2	16	-	TRBV11-2	TGTGCCAGCAGCCCAAGGACCTCTCACGGGGCTATGGGCTACACCTTC	CASSPRTSHGAMGYTF
-	TRBJ1-3	13	-	TRBV5-6	TGTGCCAGCAGCGGAGGGATCGGAAACACCATATATTTT	CASSGGIGNTIYF
-	TRBJ1-2	13	-	TRBV7-3	TGTGCCAGCAGCTTAACGGCAGGCTTTGGCTACACCTTC	CASSLTAGFGYTF